These T cell receptor beta chains were read from a single sample in a study of OX40 agonist ivuxolimab in advanced cancers. Clones were read by immunoSEQ multiplex PCR, and TCRdb kept only the in-frame ones, dropping some. Of some 60,000 clones detected, 84% appear once; the ten largest clones hold approximately 2%. The sample in question was CD4+ or CD8+ T cells sorted from blood, obtained in a trial of the OX40 agonist ivuxolimab. These receptors were collected from an adult with an advanced solid tumor such as melanoma, head and neck, liver or kidney cancer. Each CDR3 is given with its conserved first and last residue. Clone size appears in some rows only: once, few, many, or a class for an expanded clone.

size,V,CDR3
-,TRBV7-3,CASSLRILDPPYNEQFF
-,TRBV7-3,CASSLWTGEIYEQYF
-,TRBV28,CASSGGTAIYEQYF
-,TRBV7-2,CASSSRGEGGRFF
-,TRBV5-1,CASSWGQGTSYNEQFF
-,TRBV9,CASSVEPRGYTEAFF
-,TRBV5-1,CASEPSLAVGTGELFF
once,TRBV7-8,CASSLGGRYGYTF
-,TRBV15,CATSTLSGELFF
-,TRBV5-1,CASSLDPSIYEQYF